This T cell receptor beta chain derives from a study of cytomegalovirus exposure and HLA in healthy donors. Study overall: From donors who were HLA-typed, an early data release held 65 million to 85 million unique TCRs.

Findings and limits, study-wide: Accurate prediction of HLA-A and HLA-B alleles (for most subjects) was reportedly achieved from TCR beta sequences. As a later analysis revealed, the rate of TCR association differed by HLA locus, with DRB1 most and HLA-C fewest.

The V end lost 7 bases, the J end lost 4 bases, and 19 bases lay between the germline ends. Per germline, CDR1 MNHNY and CDR2 SVGAGI (reference sequence). This CDR3 comprises 16 residues. In the case of this clone: Its antigen is as yet unknown.

It was with 60 Vbeta and 13 Jbeta primers that the PCR ran. Some clones are missing from TCRdb's copy, which holds only in-frame ones; the method was immunoSEQ multiplex PCR. The table shows 150,000 to 200,000 clones, with 60% to 80% occurring only once. This TCR was sampled from a female donor in good health and CMV-seronegative. This chain connects TRBV6-6 to TRBJ1-4, with D maybe TRBD1 (5 bases). The sample taken for sequencing was PBMCs. The CDR3 loop is CASTPTGRGFNEKLFF. CDR3 in DNA: TGTGCCAGCACCCCTACCGGGAGGGGTTTTAATGAAAAACTGTTTTTT.